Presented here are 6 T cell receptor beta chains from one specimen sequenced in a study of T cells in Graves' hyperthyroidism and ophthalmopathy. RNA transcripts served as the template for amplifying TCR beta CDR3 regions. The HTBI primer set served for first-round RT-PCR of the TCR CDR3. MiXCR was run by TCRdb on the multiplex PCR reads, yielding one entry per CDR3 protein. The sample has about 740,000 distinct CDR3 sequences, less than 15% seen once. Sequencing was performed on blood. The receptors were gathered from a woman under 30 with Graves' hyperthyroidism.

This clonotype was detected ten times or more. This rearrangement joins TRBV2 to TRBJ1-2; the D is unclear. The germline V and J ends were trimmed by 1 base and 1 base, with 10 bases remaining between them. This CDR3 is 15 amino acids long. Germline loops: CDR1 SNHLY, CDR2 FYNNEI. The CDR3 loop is CASSEETGSNYGYTF. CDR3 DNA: TGTGCCAGCAGTGAAGAGACGGGGAGTAACTATGGCTACACCTTC.

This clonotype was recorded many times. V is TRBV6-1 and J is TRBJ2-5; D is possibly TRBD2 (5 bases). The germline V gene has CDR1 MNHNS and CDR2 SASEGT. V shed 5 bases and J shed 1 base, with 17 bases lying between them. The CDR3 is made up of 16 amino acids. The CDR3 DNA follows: TGTGCCAGCAGTAAACGGACTGGGGTTAGCCAAGAGACCCAGTACTTC. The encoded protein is CASSKRTGVSQETQYF.

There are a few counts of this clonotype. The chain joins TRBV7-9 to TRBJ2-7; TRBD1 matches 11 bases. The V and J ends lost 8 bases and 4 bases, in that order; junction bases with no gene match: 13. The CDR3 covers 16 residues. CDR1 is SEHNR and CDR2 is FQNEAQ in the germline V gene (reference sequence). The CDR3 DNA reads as TGTGCCAGCTCCCAAACCGGGACAGGGGGTGTTTACGAGCAGTACTTC. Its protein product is CASSQTGTGGVYEQYF.

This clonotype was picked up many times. CDR3 amino acids: CASGSGPDEQYF. As DNA, the CDR3 is TGTGCCAGCGGTTCAGGGCCGGACGAGCAGTACTTC. The chain employs TRBV11-2 and TRBJ2-7; D is possibly TRBD1 (5 bases). The ends were cut back, 8 bases at V and 5 bases at J, with 13 bases in the middle. This CDR3 has 12 residues. Germline-derived CDR1 and CDR2 are SGHAT and FQNNGV.

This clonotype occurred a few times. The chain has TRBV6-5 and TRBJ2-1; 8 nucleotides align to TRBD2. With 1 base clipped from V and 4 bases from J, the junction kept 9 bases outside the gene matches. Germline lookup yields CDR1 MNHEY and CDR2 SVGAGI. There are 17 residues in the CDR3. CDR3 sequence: CASSYWESGSRYNEQFF. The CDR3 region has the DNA TGTGCCAGCAGTTACTGGGAGAGCGGGAGTAGGTACAATGAGCAGTTCTTC.

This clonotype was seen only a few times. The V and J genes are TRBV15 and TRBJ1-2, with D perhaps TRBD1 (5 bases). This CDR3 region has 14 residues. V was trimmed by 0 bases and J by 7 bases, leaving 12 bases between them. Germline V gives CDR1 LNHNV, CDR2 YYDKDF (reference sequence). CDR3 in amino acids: CATSRDRGKVGYTF. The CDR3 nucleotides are TGTGCCACCAGCAGAGATCGGGGGAAGGTTGGCTACACCTTC.